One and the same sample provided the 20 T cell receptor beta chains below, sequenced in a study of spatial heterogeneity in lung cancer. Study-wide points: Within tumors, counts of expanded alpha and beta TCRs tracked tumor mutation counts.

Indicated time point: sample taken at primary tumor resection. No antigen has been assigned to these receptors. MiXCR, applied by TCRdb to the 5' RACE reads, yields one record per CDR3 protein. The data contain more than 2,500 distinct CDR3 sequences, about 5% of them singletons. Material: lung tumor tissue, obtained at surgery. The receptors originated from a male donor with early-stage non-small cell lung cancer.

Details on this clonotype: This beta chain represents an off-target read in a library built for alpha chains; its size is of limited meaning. CDR3 sequence: CASSSLTSGRDGEQFF. Written as DNA, the CDR3 is TGCGCCAGCAGCTCCTTGACTAGCGGGAGGGACGGTGAGCAGTTCTTC. The J gene is TRBJ2-1, the V gene TRBV5-1, with 14 nucleotides matching TRBD2. Trimming at V came to 3 bases and at J to 9 bases, leaving 8 bases not matched to a gene. CDR3 length: 16 residues. Germline-derived CDR1 and CDR2 are SGHRS and YFSETQ.

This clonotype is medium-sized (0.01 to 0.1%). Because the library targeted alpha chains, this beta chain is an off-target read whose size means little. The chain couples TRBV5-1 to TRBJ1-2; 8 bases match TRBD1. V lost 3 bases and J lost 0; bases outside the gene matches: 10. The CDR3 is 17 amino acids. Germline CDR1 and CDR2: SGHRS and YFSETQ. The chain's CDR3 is CASSSTWTGQTNYGYTF. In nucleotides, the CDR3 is TGCGCCAGCAGCTCTACCTGGACAGGGCAGACTAACTATGGCTACACCTTC.

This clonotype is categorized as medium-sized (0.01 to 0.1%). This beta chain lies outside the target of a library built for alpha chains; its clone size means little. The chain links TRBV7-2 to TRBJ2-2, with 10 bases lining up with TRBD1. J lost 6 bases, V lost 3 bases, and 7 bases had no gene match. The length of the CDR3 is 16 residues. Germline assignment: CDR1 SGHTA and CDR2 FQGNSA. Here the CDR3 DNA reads TGTGCCAGCAGCTTCCTGGGACAGGGGTCGTCCGGGGAGCTGTTTTTT. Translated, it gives CASSFLGQGSSGELFF.

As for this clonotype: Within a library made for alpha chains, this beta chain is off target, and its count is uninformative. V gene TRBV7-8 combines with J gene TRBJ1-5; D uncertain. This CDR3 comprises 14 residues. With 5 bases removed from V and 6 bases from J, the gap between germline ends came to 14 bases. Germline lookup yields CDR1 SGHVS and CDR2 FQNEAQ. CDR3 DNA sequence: TGTGCCAGCAGCCCAGACCCAGACGGTCAGCCCCAGCATTTT. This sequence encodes CASSPDPDGQPQHF.

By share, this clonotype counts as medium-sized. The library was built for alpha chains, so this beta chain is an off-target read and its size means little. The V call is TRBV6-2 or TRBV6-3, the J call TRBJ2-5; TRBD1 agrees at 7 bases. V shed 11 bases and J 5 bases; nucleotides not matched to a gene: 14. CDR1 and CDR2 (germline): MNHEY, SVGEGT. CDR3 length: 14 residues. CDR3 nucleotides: TGTGCCTCGAGCGCCGGGACAGAATCGGAGACCCAGTACTTC. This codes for CASSAGTESETQYF.

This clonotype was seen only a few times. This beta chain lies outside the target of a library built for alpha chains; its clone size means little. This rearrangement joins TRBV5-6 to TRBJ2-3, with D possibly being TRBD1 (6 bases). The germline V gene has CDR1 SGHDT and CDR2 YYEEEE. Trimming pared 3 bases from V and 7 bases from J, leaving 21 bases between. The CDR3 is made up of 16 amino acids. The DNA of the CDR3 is TGTGCCAGCAGCTCCACTCTACAGGGTCCCCGACATACGCAGTATTTT. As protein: CASSSTLQGPRHTQYF.

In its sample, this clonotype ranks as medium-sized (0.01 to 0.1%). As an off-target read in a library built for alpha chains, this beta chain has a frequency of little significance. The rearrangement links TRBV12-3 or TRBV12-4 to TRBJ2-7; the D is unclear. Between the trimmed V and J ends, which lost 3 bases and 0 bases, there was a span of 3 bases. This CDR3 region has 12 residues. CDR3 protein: CASSFGSYEQYF. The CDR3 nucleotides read TGTGCCAGCAGTTTCGGCTCCTACGAGCAGTACTTC.

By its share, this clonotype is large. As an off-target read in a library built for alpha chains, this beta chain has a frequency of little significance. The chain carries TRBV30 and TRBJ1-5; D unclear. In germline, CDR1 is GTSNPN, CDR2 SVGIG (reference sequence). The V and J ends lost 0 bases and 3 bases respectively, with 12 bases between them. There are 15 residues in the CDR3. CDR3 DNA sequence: TGTGCCTGGAGTGTGATCGGCAGGAACAATCAGCCCCAGCATTTT. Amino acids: CAWSVIGRNNQPQHF. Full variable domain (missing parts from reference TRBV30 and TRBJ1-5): SQTIHQWPATLVQPVGSPLSLECTVEGTSNPNLYWYRQAAGRGLQLLFYSVGIGQISSEVPQNLSASRPQDRQFILSSKKLLLSDSGFYLCAWSVIGRNNQPQHFGDGTRLSIL.

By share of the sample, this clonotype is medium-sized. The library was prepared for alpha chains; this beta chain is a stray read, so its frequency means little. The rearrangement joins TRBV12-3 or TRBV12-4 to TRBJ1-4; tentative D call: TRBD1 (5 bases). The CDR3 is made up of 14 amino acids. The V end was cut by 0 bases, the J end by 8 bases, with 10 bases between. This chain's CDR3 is CASSLAQGDEKLFF. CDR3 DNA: TGTGCCAGCAGTTTAGCCCAAGGGGACGAAAAACTGTTTTTT.

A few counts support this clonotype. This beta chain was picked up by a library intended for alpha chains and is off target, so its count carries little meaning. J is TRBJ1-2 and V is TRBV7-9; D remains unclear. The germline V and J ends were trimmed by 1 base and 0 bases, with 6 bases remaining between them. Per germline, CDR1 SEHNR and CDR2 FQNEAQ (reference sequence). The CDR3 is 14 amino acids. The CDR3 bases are TGTGCCAGCAGCTTAGTTTCAGCTAACTATGGCTACACCTTC. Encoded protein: CASSLVSANYGYTF.

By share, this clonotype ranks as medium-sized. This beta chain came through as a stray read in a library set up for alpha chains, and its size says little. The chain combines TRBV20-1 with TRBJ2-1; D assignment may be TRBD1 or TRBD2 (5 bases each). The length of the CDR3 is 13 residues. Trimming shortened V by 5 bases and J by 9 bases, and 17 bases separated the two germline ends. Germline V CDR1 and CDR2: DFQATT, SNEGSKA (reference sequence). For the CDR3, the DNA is TGCAGTGCTTGGGGGAGCGACCGCTTTGAGCAGTTCTTC. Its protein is CSAWGSDRFEQFF.

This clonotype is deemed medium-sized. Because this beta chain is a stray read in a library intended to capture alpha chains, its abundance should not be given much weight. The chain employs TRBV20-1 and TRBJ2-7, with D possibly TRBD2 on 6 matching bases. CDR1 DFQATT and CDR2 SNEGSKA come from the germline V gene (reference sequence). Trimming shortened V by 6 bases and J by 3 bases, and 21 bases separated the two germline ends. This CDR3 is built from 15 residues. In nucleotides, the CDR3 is TGCAGTGCCGAGATCCCCCTAGCGAACGTCTACGAGCAGTACTTC. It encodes CSAEIPLANVYEQYF.

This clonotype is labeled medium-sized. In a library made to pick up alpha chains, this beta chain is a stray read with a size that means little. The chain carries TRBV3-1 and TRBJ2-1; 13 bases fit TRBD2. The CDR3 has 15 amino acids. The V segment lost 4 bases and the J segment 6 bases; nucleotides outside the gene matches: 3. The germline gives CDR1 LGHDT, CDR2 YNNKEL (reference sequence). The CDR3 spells CASSRTSGGINEQFF. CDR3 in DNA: TGTGCCAGCAGCCGGACTAGCGGGGGTATCAATGAGCAGTTCTTC.

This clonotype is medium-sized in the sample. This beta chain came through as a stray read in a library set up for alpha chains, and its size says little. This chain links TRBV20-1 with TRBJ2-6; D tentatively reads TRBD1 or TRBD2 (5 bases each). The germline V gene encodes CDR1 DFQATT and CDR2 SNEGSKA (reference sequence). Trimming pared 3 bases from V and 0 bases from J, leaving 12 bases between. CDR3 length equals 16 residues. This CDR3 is CSASLGDPSGANVLTF. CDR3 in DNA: TGCAGTGCTAGCCTGGGGGATCCCTCTGGGGCCAACGTCCTGACTTTC.

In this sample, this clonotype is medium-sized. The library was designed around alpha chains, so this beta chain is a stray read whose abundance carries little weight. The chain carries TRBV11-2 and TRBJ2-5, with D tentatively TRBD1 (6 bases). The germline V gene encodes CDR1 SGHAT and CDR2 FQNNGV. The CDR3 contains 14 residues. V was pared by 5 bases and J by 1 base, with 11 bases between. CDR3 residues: CASSNRDTQETQYF. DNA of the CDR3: TGTGCCAGCAGCAACCGGGACACCCAAGAGACCCAGTACTTC.

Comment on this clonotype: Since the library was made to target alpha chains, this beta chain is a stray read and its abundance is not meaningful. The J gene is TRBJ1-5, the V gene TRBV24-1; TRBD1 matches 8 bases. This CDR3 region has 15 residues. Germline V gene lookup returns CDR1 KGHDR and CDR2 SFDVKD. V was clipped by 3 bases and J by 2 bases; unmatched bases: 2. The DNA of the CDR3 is TGTGCCACCAGTGATCCGACAGGGGGCAATCAGCCCCAGCATTTT. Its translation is CATSDPTGGNQPQHF.

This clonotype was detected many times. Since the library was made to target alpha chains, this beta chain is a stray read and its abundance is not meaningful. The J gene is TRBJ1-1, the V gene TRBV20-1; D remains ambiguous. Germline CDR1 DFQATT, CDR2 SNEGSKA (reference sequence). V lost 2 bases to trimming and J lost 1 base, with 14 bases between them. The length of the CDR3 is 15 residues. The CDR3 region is CSARNPGRRNTEAFF. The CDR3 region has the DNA TGCAGTGCTAGAAATCCCGGCAGGAGGAACACTGAAGCTTTCTTT.

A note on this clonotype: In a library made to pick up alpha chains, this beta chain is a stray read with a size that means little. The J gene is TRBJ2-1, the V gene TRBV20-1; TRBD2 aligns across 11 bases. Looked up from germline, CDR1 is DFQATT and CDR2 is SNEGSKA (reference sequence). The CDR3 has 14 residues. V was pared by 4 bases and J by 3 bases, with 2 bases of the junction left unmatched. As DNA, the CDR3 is TGCAGTGCTACCCTAGCGGGGGGCTACAATGAGCAGTTCTTC. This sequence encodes CSATLAGGYNEQFF.

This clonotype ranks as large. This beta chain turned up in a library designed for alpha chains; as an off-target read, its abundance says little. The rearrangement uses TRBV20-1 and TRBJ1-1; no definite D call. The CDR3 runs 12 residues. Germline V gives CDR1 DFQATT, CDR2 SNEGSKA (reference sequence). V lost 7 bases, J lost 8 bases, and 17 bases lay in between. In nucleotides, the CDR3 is TGCAGTGTCTTAAAGACCGCTCAAGAAGCTTTCTTT. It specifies CSVLKTAQEAFF.

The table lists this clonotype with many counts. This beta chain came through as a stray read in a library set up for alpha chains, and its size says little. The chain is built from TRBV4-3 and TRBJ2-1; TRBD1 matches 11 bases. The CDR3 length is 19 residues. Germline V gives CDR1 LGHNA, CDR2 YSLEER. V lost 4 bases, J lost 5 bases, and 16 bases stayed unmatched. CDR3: CASSRQGFRTGGAHNEQFF. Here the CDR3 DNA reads TGCGCCAGCAGCCGGCAAGGGTTCAGGACAGGGGGCGCCCACAATGAGCAGTTCTTC.